Listed below are T cell receptor beta chains from one sample, sequenced in a study of CD8 T cells in ankylosing spondylitis. TCRdb reprocessed the 5' RACE reads with MiXCR, giving one entry per CDR3 protein. The sample yields 200,000 to 250,000 distinct CDR3 sequences, approximately 16% seen once. Material for sequencing was blood, either unsorted or a sorted T cell fraction (not recorded which). The receptors originated from a male donor with ankylosing spondylitis. Both conserved end residues are part of each CDR3. A D gene is named only where the DNA matches it firmly. Size tells how often a clone was seen (once, few, many) or the class of an expanded clone, and some rows leave it out.

few,-,TRBV7-9,TRBJ2-1,TGTGCCAGCAGCTTAGGTGACCCTTACAATGAGCAGTTCTTC,CASSLGDPYNEQFF
many,-,TRBV3-1,TRBJ2-1,TGTGCCAGCAGCCAAGATTTGTCGGCGGGCAATGAGCAGTTCTTC,CASSQDLSAGNEQFF
medium-sized,TRBD1,TRBV2,TRBJ2-7,TGTGCCAGCAGCCCGGGACAGGTCATGCCGGGAGAGCAGTACTTC,CASSPGQVMPGEQYF
-,-,TRBV27,TRBJ2-7,TGTGCCAGCAGTTTGGACGCGACCTACGAGCAGTACTTC,CASSLDATYEQYF
few,TRBD2,TRBV7-3,TRBJ2-3,TGTGCCAGCAGCCCCTTTGGGGGGGGAACAGATACGCAGTATTTT,CASSPFGGGTDTQYF
-,-,TRBV5-1,TRBJ1-1,TGCGCCAGCAGCTTGGAGGGGGTACAAGCTTTCTTT,CASSLEGVQAFF
-,TRBD2,TRBV5-1,TRBJ2-1,TGCGCCAGCAGCCCTTTGTTGGCCGACAGGGGCCCTGGGACTAGCGGGAGTTACAATGAGCAGTTCTTC,CASSPLLADRGPGTSGSYNEQFF
-,TRBD1,TRBV15,TRBJ2-6,TGTGCCACCAGCAGACCGGGACAGGGTTTGGCTGGGGCCAACGTCCTGACTTTC,CATSRPGQGLAGANVLTF
few,TRBD1,TRBV7-9,TRBJ2-7,TGTGCCAGCAGCCCCCGACAGGGCGAGCAGTACTTC,CASSPRQGEQYF
few,TRBD2,TRBV10-3,TRBJ2-1,TGTGCCATCAGGACTAGCGGGGGATACAATGAGCAGTTCTTC,CAIRTSGGYNEQFF
-,TRBD2,TRBV5-1,TRBJ2-3,TGCGCCAGCAGCTTGGCACTAGCGGGAGTATCTAGCACAGATACGCAGTATTTT,CASSLALAGVSSTDTQYF
-,-,TRBV7-9,TRBJ2-5,TGTGCCAGCAGCTCCGACGGGGGGCGCGGGCCAAGAGAGACCCAGTACTTC,CASSSDGGRGPRETQYF
-,-,TRBV27,TRBJ2-1,TGTGCCAGCACATCCAAGAGCTCCTACAATGAGCAGTTCTTC,CASTSKSSYNEQFF
few,TRBD2,TRBV13,TRBJ2-2,TGTGCCAGCACCGTGGGACTAGCGGGAGCCGGGGAGCTGTTTTTT,CASTVGLAGAGELFF
few,-,TRBV20-1,TRBJ2-7,TGCAGTGCTAGTTGGCAGGGGGGCGAGCAGTACTTC,CSASWQGGEQYF
few,TRBD2,TRBV12-3/TRBV12-4,TRBJ2-1,TGTGCCAGCAGCGATTCGGGGGGGGCCGAGCAGTTCTTC,CASSDSGGAEQFF
-,-,TRBV7-6,TRBJ1-4,TGTGCCAGCAGCCTAGAGGCAGATAATGAAAAACTGTTTTTT,CASSLEADNEKLFF
-,TRBD2,TRBV5-1,TRBJ2-3,TGCGCCAGCAGTTCCCGGCCCCTACTAGCGGGAGCCGACACAGATACGCAGTATTTT,CASSSRPLLAGADTDTQYF
-,-,TRBV6-2/TRBV6-3,TRBJ2-2,TGTGCCAGCAGCTCCACCGGGGAAGCCGGGGAGCTGTTTTTT,CASSSTGEAGELFF
few,TRBD2,TRBV11-2,TRBJ2-3,TGTGCCAGCAGCGAAGGATTCGCACTAGCGGGAGAATATTCTAGCACAGATACGCAGTATTTT,CASSEGFALAGEYSSTDTQYF
-,-,TRBV27,TRBJ2-3,TGTGCCAGCAGTTATGAGGGGACAGATACGCAGTATTTT,CASSYEGTDTQYF
-,-,TRBV20-1,TRBJ2-1,TGCAGTGCTAGAGCCCTTTGGAGCAGCCCCTACAATGAGCAGTTCTTC,CSARALWSSPYNEQFF
many,TRBD1,TRBV4-1,TRBJ1-2,TGCGCCAGCAGCCACGCATGGACAGGGCACTATGGCTACACCTTC,CASSHAWTGHYGYTF